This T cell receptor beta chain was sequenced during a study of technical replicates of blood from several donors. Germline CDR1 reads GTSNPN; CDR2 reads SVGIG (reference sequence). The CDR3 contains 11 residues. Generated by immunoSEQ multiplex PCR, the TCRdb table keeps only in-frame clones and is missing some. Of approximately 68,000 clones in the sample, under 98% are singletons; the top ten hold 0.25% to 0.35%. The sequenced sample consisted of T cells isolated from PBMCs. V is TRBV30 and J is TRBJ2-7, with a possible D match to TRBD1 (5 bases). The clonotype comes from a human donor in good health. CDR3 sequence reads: CATQGSYEQYF. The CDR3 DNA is TGTGCTACCCAGGGATCCTACGAGCAGTACTTC. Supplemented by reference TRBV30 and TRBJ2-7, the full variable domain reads SQTIHQWPATLVQPVGSPLSLECTVEGTSNPNLYWYRQAAGRGLQLLFYSVGIGQISSEVPQNLSASRPQDRQFILSSKKLLLSDSGFYLCATQGSYEQYFGPGTRLTVT.